One sample yielded the 7 T cell receptor beta chains listed below, sequenced in a study of vaccination and CD4 T cells after COVID-19. Cultured CD4+ T cell DNA was sequenced using the Oncomine TCR Beta short-read assay. Via MiXCR, TCRdb re-called the PCR reads, giving one row per CDR3 protein. The table has 20,000 or so distinct CDR3 sequences, approximately 50% seen once; the top ten hold about 7.5%. As to treatment: 10-day PBMC culture with coronavirus spike peptide pools or control peptides (ViraFEST assay). These TCRs' antigens remain unknown. Sequenced: CD4+ T cells from blood, cultured in vitro. The receptors derive from a human donor who had recovered from COVID-19.

This clonotype was detected once. The CDR3 protein is CASSPRTGLSGNTIYF. CDR3 in DNA: TGTGCCAGCAGTCCCCGGACAGGCCTCTCTGGAAACACCATATATTTT. The genes are TRBV6-1 and TRBJ1-3; TRBD1 matches at 7 bases. The V segment lost 5 bases and the J segment 0 bases; nucleotides outside the gene matches: 7. The germline V gene has CDR1 MNHNS and CDR2 SASEGT. The CDR3 is made up of 16 amino acids.

The V call is TRBV5-4, the J call TRBJ2-1; 9 nucleotides line up with TRBD2. Trimming removed 7 bases from V and 7 bases from J; junction bases left unmatched: 12. Per the germline V gene, CDR1 is SGHNT and CDR2 is YYREEE (reference sequence). CDR3 length: 15 residues. The CDR3 DNA reads TGTGCCAGCTCCCAGGCTAGCGGGGAATTTAATGAGCAGTTCTTC. This encodes CASSQASGEFNEQFF.

This sequence joins TRBV5-1 and TRBJ1-1, with a weak D call TRBD1 (5 bases). The germline V and J ends were trimmed by 1 base and 1 base, with 8 bases remaining between them. CDR1 and CDR2 from the germline V gene are SGHRS and YFSETQ. This CDR3 is 14 amino acids long. The DNA of the CDR3 is TGCGCCAGCAGCTTGCAGGGCTCGAACACTGAAGCTTTCTTT. Translated: CASSLQGSNTEAFF. The full variable domain, with the rest looked up from reference TRBV5-1 and TRBJ1-1, is KAGVTQTPRYLIKTRGQQVTLSCSPISGHRSVSWYQQTPGQGLQFLFEYFSETQRNKGNFPGRFSGRQFSNSRSEMNVSTLELGDSALYLCASSLQGSNTEAFFGQGTRLTVV.

The V call is TRBV20-1, the J call TRBJ1-6; 10 nucleotides align to TRBD1. V lost 0 bases, J lost 9 bases, and 5 bases stayed unmatched. Germline V gene sequence: CDR1 DFQATT, CDR2 SNEGSKA (reference sequence). This CDR3 comprises 15 residues. CDR3 amino acids: CSAREDRGEVSPLHF. The CDR3 DNA sequence: TGCAGTGCTAGAGAGGACAGGGGGGAAGTTTCACCCCTCCACTTT.

This clonotype has a handful of counts. The chain joins TRBV2 to TRBJ1-5; 10 bases fit TRBD1. The V and J ends lost 6 bases and 0 bases, in that order; junction bases with no gene match: 5. Per germline, CDR1 SNHLY and CDR2 FYNNEI. The CDR3 loop spans 16 amino acids. CDR3 loop: CASRSGTGVSNQPQHF. The CDR3 DNA sequence: TGTGCCAGCAGGTCCGGGACAGGGGTTAGCAATCAGCCCCAGCATTTT.

The CDR3 DNA reads TGCAGTGCTAGCCCTAGCGGGAGAGGAGCAGATACGCAGTATTTT. It translates to CSASPSGRGADTQYF. The chain combines TRBV20-1 with TRBJ2-3; 10 bases are shared with TRBD2. The CDR3 loop spans 15 amino acids. Germline V gives CDR1 DFQATT, CDR2 SNEGSKA (reference sequence). V lost 3 bases to trimming and J lost 4 bases; unmatched junction nucleotides: 7.

The chain recombines TRBV5-4 with TRBJ2-3; 8 bases align to TRBD2. This CDR3 region has 17 residues. From germline, CDR1 is SGHNT and CDR2 YYREEE (reference sequence). The trim removed 1 base at V and 5 bases at J, leaving 12 bases unmatched. The CDR3 protein is CASSLPGLAGGGDTQYF. CDR3 DNA: TGTGCCAGCAGCTTGCCCGGACTAGCTGGGGGCGGAGATACGCAGTATTTT. The variable domain in full, with the rest retrieved from reference TRBV5-4 and TRBJ2-3, is ETGVTQSPTHLIKTRGQQVTLRCSSQSGHNTVSWYQQALGQGPQFIFQYYREEENGRGNFPPRFSGLQFPNYSSELNVNALELDDSALYLCASSLPGLAGGGDTQYFGPGTRLTVL.